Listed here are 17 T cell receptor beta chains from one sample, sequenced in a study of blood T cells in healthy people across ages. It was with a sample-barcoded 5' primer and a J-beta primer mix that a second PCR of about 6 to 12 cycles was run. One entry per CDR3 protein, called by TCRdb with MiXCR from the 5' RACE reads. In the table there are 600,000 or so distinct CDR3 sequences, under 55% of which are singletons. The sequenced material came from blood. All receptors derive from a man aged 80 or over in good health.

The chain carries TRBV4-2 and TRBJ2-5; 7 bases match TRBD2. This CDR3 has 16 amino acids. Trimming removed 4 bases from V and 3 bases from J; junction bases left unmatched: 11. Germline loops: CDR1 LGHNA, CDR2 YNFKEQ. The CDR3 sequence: CASSPRVGSGEETQYF. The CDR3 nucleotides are TGTGCCAGCAGCCCAAGGGTGGGAAGCGGGGAAGAGACCCAGTACTTC.

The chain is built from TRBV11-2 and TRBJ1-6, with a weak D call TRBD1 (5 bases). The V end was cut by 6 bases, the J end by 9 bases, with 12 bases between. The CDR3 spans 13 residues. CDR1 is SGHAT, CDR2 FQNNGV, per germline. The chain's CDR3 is CASSWGGGSPLHF. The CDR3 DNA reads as TGTGCCAGCAGTTGGGGCGGGGGTTCACCCCTCCACTTT. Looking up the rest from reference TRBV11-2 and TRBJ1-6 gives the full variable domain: EAGVAQSPRYKIIEKRQSVAFWCNPISGHATLYWYQQILGQGPKLLIQFQNNGVVDDSQLPKDRFSAERLKGVDSTLKIQPAKLEDSAVYLCASSWGGGSPLHFGNGTRLTVT.

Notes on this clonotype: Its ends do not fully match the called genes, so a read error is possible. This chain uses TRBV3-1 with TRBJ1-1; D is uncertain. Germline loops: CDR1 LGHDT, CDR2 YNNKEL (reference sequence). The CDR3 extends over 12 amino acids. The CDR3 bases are TGTGCCGGCAGTCCTACAAGTTCTAAAGCTTTCTTT. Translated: CAGSPTSSKAFF.

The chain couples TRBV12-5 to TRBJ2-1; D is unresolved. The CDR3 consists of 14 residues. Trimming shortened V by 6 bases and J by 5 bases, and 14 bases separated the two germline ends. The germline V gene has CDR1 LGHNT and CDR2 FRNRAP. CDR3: CASGTPVTDNEQFF. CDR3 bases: TGTGCTAGTGGAACTCCGGTTACAGACAATGAGCAGTTCTTC.

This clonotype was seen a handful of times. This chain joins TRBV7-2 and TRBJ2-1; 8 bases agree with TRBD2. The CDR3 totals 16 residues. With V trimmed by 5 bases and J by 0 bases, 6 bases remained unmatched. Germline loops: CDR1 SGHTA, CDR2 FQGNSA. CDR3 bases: TGTGCCAGCAGCCGGGGGGGGCCCAGCTCCTACAATGAGCAGTTCTTC. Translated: CASSRGGPSSYNEQFF.

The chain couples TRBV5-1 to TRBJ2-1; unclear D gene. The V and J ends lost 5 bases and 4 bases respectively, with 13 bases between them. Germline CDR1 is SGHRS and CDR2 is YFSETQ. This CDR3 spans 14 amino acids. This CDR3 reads CASSRDNSYNEQFF. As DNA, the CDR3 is TGCGCCAGCAGTCGAGACAATTCATACAATGAGCAGTTCTTC. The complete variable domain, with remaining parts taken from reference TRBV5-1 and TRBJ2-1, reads KAGVTQTPRYLIKTRGQQVTLSCSPISGHRSVSWYQQTPGQGLQFLFEYFSETQRNKGNFPGRFSGRQFSNSRSEMNVSTLELGDSALYLCASSRDNSYNEQFFGPGTRLTVL.

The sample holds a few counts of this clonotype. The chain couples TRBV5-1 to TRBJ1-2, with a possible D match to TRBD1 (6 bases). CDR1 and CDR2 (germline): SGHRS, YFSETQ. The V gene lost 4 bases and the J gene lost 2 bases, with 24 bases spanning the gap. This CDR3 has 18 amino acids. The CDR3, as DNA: TGCGCCAGCAGCAAACTCCGGGACAAAGAAGCGGGAAACTATGGCTACACCTTC. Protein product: CASSKLRDKEAGNYGYTF.

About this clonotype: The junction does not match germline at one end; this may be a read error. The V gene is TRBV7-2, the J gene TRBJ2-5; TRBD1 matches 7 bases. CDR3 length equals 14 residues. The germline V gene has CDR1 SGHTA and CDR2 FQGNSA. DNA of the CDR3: TGTGCCAGCAGAAAAGGGACAGAACAAGAGGCCCAGTACTTC. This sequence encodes CASRKGTEQEAQYF.

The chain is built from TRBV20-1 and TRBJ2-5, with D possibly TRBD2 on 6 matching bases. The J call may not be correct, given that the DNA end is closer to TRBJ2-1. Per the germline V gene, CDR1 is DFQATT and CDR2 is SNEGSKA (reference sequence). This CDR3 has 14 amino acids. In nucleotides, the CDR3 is TGCAGTGCTCCTCCGGGACTGACGCAAGAGACCCAGTTCTTC. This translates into CSAPPGLTQETQFF.

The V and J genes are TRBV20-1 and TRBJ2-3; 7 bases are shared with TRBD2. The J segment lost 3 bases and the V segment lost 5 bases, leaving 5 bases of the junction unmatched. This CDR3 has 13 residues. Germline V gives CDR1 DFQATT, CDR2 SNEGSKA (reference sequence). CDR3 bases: TGCAGTGCTCTAGTACTAGCGACAGATACGCAGTATTTT. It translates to CSALVLATDTQYF.

CDR3 DNA: TGTGCCAGCAGCTGGGGGGGAGGCGGAAGTACAGATACGCAGTATTTT. Protein sequence: CASSWGGGGSTDTQYF. The chain combines TRBV5-4 with TRBJ2-3, with 7 positions matching TRBD2. CDR1 is SGHNT and CDR2 is YYREEE in the germline V gene (reference sequence). Trimming at V came to 3 bases and at J to 3 bases, leaving 10 bases not matched to a gene. The CDR3 length is 16 residues.

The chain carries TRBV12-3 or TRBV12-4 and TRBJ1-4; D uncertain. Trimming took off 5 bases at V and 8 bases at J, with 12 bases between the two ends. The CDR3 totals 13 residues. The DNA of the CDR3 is TGTGCCAGCAGTGTGTCTGTGTGGGAAAAACTGTTTTTT. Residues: CASSVSVWEKLFF.

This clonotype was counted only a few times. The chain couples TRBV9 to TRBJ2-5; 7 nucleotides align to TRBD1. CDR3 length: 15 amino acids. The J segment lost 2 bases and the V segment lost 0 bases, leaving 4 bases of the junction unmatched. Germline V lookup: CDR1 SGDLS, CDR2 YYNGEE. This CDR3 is CASSVEGQSQETQYF. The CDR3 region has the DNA TGTGCCAGCAGCGTAGAGGGACAGAGTCAAGAGACCCAGTACTTC.

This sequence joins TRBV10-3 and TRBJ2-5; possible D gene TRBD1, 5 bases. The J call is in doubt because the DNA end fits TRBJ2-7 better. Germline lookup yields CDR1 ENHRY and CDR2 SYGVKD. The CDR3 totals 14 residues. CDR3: CAISVSDRNYEQYF. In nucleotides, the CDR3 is TGTGCCATCAGTGTTTCAGACAGAAATTACGAGCAGTACTTC.

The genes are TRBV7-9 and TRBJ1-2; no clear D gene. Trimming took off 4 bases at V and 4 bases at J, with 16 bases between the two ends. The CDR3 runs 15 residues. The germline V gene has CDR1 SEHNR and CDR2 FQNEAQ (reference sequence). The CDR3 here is CASSSVEVGSYGYTF. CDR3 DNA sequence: TGTGCCAGCAGCTCCGTGGAGGTGGGCAGCTATGGCTACACCTTC. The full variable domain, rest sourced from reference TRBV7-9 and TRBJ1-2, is DTGVSQNPRHKITKRGQNVTFRCDPISEHNRLYWYRQTLGQGPEFLTYFQNEAQLEKSRLLSDRFSAERPKGSFSTLEIQRTEQGDSAMYLCASSSVEVGSYGYTFGSGTRLTVV.

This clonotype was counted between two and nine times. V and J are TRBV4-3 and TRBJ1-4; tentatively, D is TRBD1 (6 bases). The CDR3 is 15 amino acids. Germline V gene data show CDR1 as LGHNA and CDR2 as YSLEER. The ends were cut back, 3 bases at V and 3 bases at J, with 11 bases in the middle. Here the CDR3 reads CASSQRQEANEKLFF. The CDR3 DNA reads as TGCGCCAGCAGCCAGAGACAGGAGGCTAATGAAAAACTGTTTTTT.

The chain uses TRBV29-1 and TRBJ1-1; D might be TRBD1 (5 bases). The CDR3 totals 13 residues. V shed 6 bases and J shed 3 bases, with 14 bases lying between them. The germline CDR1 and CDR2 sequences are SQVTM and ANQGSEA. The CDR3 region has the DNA TGCAGCGTAGAGGGGCGGAGGGACACTGAAGCTTTCTTT. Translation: CSVEGRRDTEAFF.